Listed here are 20 T cell receptor beta chains from one sample, sequenced in a study of OX40 agonist ivuxolimab in advanced cancers. The library was made by the immunoSEQ multiplex PCR assay. The table was pulled from immuneACCESS by TCRdb, which kept in-frame rearrangements only. Such tables lose some clones; where checked, under half of the loss comes from unresolved V genes, and the rest has no known cause. The sample table lists about 70,000 clones, around nine tenths of them with a count of one. 2.5% to 3% of the sample is held by the ten biggest clonotypes. This specimen was CD4+ or CD8+ T cells sorted from blood, taken in a trial of the OX40 agonist ivuxolimab. All receptors come from an adult with an advanced solid tumor such as melanoma, head and neck, liver or kidney cancer.

The CDR3 loop reads CASSSGAEETQYF. The DNA for the CDR3 is TGCGCCAGCAGCTCCGGGGCCGAAGAGACCCAGTACTTC. The chain has TRBV5-1 and TRBJ2-5; possibly TRBD1 or TRBD2 for D (5 bases each). Germline V CDR1 and CDR2: SGHRS, YFSETQ. CDR3 size: 13 residues. The germline V and J ends were trimmed by 3 bases and 3 bases, with 9 bases remaining between them. The full variable domain, its missing parts supplied by reference TRBV5-1 and TRBJ2-5, is KAGVTQTPRYLIKTRGQQVTLSCSPISGHRSVSWYQQTPGQGLQFLFEYFSETQRNKGNFPGRFSGRQFSNSRSEMNVSTLELGDSALYLCASSSGAEETQYFGPGTRLLVL.

The chain combines TRBV5-1 with TRBJ2-2, with no clear D. The CDR3 consists of 15 residues. In germline, CDR1 is SGHRS, CDR2 YFSETQ. Between the trimmed V and J ends, which lost 0 bases and 0 bases, there was a span of 6 bases. CDR3 in DNA: TGCGCCAGCAGCTTGGGTAACGCGAACACCGGGGAGCTGTTTTTT. This gives the protein CASSLGNANTGELFF.

The chain is built from TRBV7-2 and TRBJ2-1; tentative D call: TRBD2 (6 bases). Germline values: CDR1 SGHTA, CDR2 FQGNSA. The V end lost 5 bases, the J end lost 3 bases, and 14 bases lay between the germline ends. This CDR3 has 15 amino acids. The CDR3 here is CASSLKGTGYNEQFF. CDR3 nucleotides: TGTGCCAGCAGCCTAAAAGGGACTGGCTACAATGAGCAGTTCTTC.

The rearrangement links TRBV18 to TRBJ1-4, with 7 bases matching TRBD1. V lost 4 bases, J lost 3 bases, and 2 bases stayed unmatched. The CDR3 has 14 residues. From germline, CDR1 is KGHSH and CDR2 LQKENI. The chain's CDR3 is CASSLRGANEKLFF. In nucleotides, the CDR3 is TGTGCCAGCTCACTCAGGGGGGCTAATGAAAAACTGTTTTTT.

This clone is labeled medium-sized. The chain couples TRBV14 to TRBJ2-7; 10 nucleotides line up with TRBD2. CDR3 length: 14 amino acids. After removal of 8 bases from V and 13 bases from J, the junction contained 17 bases not matched to a gene. Germline V gene data show CDR1 as SGHDN and CDR2 as FVKESK. The DNA of the CDR3 is TGTGCCAGCGGACCCGCGGGGCTAGCGGGGGCCGTCTACTTC. This codes for CASGPAGLAGAVYF.

The chain is built from TRBV19 and TRBJ2-7, with no clear D. V was trimmed by 5 bases and J by 4 bases, leaving 15 bases between them. There are 14 residues in the CDR3. Germline-derived CDR1 and CDR2 are LNHDA and SQIVND (reference sequence). The DNA for the CDR3 is TGTGCCAGTAGTCTGAGATCCCGGGTTTACGAGCAGTACTTC. Protein product: CASSLRSRVYEQYF.

In its sample, this clone was seen once. This chain uses TRBV15 with TRBJ1-6, with D possibly TRBD1 on 6 matching bases. Trimming took 0 bases from V and 5 from J, leaving 11 bases between them. The CDR3 is 16 residues long. Germline CDR1 is LNHNV and CDR2 is YYDKDF (reference sequence). The CDR3 DNA reads as TGTGCCACCAGCAGAGAGAGGGGGGAGAATAATTCACCCCTCCACTTT. This sequence encodes CATSRERGENNSPLHF.

This chain connects TRBV6-1 to TRBJ2-7, with D tentatively TRBD1 (6 bases). The ends were cut back, 0 bases at V and 2 bases at J, with 8 bases in the middle. The germline V gene has CDR1 MNHNS and CDR2 SASEGT. This CDR3 comprises 14 residues. This CDR3 is CASSEAGGPYEQYF. The CDR3 DNA reads as TGTGCCAGCAGTGAAGCTGGGGGCCCCTACGAGCAGTACTTC.

V is TRBV27 and J is TRBJ1-5; TRBD1 matches at 9 bases. Germline CDR1 reads MNHEY; CDR2 reads SMNVEV (reference sequence). With 5 bases clipped from V and 4 bases from J, the junction kept 12 bases outside the gene matches. The CDR3 has 17 residues. The CDR3 loop reads CASSLTPGQGSNQPQHF. The CDR3 nucleotides are TGTGCCAGCAGTCTTACTCCGGGACAGGGTTCGAATCAGCCCCAGCATTTT.

This clone was observed a single time. The chain is built from TRBV11-2 and TRBJ1-1; no clear D. CDR1 and CDR2 from the germline V gene are SGHAT and FQNNGV. The V and J ends lost 0 bases and 2 bases respectively, with 10 bases between them. The CDR3 has 15 amino acids. The DNA for the CDR3 is TGTGCCAGCAGCTTAGAATGGGGAGGAAACACTGAAGCTTTCTTT. It translates to CASSLEWGGNTEAFF.

J is TRBJ1-3 and V is TRBV6-5; TRBD1 might be the D (6 bases). Germline CDR1 MNHEY, CDR2 SVGAGI. V shed 4 bases and J shed 4 bases, with 14 bases lying between them. The CDR3 runs to 15 residues. CDR3 amino acids: CASSSRTARGNTIYF. CDR3 nucleotides: TGTGCCAGCAGTTCCCGGACAGCGAGAGGAAACACCATATATTTT.

In this sample, this clone turned up once. In DNA form, the CDR3 reads TGTGCCAGCAGCTCCGGACAGACTGGGGCCAACGTCCTGACTTTC. Protein: CASSSGQTGANVLTF. The V gene is TRBV11-2, the J gene TRBJ2-6; a possible D gene is TRBD1 (6 bases). Germline lookup yields CDR1 SGHAT and CDR2 FQNNGV. The CDR3 contains 15 residues. The germline V and J ends were trimmed by 4 bases and 2 bases, with 9 bases remaining between them.

The rearrangement joins TRBV6-5 to TRBJ1-1, with 9 bases matching TRBD1. Germline CDR1 reads MNHEY; CDR2 reads SVGAGI. V lost 0 bases and J lost 9; bases outside the gene matches: 8. This CDR3 comprises 15 residues. The CDR3 sequence: CASSYSSGQGNKAFF. The CDR3 DNA reads as TGTGCCAGCAGTTACTCTTCCGGACAGGGGAACAAAGCTTTCTTT.

The chain joins TRBV5-8 to TRBJ1-1, with 9 positions matching TRBD1. CDR3 length: 16 amino acids. CDR1 is SGHTS, CDR2 YDEGEE, per germline. V dropped 3 bases and J dropped 5; count of bases not matched to a gene: 11. The CDR3 reads CASSSSRDRVVTEAFF. The CDR3 DNA sequence: TGTGCCAGCAGCTCCTCCCGGGACAGGGTAGTAACTGAAGCTTTCTTT.

The gene calls are TRBV5-4 and TRBJ2-5, with 12 nucleotides matching TRBD2. The end of the DNA fits TRBJ2-7 better, so the J call may be wrong. There are 18 residues in the CDR3. Germline V gene data show CDR1 as SGHNT and CDR2 as YYREEE (reference sequence). The DNA for the CDR3 is TGTGCCAGCAGCGCGACTAGCGGGGGTCCCTCTCTAACCTACGAGCAGTACTTC. Protein sequence: CASSATSGGPSLTYEQYF.

V and J are TRBV11-3 and TRBJ1-4; D remains ambiguous. The ends were cut back, 6 bases at V and 3 bases at J, with 11 bases in the middle. CDR3 length equals 14 residues. Germline lookup yields CDR1 SGHNT and CDR2 YENEEA. CDR3 in DNA: TGTGCCAGCAGTCGGGCCTCACCTAATGAAAAACTGTTTTTT. This sequence encodes CASSRASPNEKLFF.

This chain connects TRBV30 to TRBJ1-1; D is possibly TRBD1 (6 bases). Germline assignment: CDR1 GTSNPN and CDR2 SVGIG (reference sequence). The CDR3 consists of 13 residues. V lost 0 bases, J lost 1 base, and 6 bases lay in between. CDR3 bases: TGTGCCTGGAGTGTAGGGGGGAACACTGAAGCTTTCTTT. Its translation: CAWSVGGNTEAFF.

In DNA, the CDR3 is TGTGCCAGCAGCCGGGGTAACACTGAAGCTTTCTTT. This translates into CASSRGNTEAFF. This chain links TRBV7-9 with TRBJ1-1, with unresolved D. The CDR3 length is 12 residues. Germline V lookup: CDR1 SEHNR, CDR2 FQNEAQ (reference sequence). Between the trimmed V and J ends, which lost 5 bases and 2 bases, there was a span of 6 bases.

This clone is deemed medium-sized (0.01 to 0.1%). This chain connects TRBV5-1 to TRBJ2-5; 7 positions match TRBD1. The J segment lost 1 base and the V segment lost 5 bases, leaving 8 bases of the junction unmatched. Germline loops: CDR1 SGHRS, CDR2 YFSETQ. CDR3 size: 15 residues. Written as DNA, the CDR3 is TGCGCCAGCAGTTCAGACAGGGTCGGCCAAGAGACCCAGTACTTC. Residues: CASSSDRVGQETQYF.

V usage is TRBV5-1 and J usage is TRBJ2-1; possibly TRBD2 for D (6 bases). Trimming stripped 4 bases from V and 8 bases from J, with 16 bases between. This CDR3 comprises 14 residues. Germline V lookup: CDR1 SGHRS, CDR2 YFSETQ. The chain's CDR3 is CASSPGLQYDEQFF. In nucleotides, the CDR3 is TGCGCCAGCAGCCCGGGACTTCAGTACGATGAGCAGTTCTTC.